Listed below are T cell receptor beta chains from one sample, sequenced in a study of identical twins. TCRdb processed the 5' RACE reads anew with MiXCR; each CDR3 protein has one entry. Altogether 150,000 or so distinct CDR3 sequences are present, roughly 3.3% being singletons, with the ten largest covering around 8.1%. Sequencing was done on a sample of memory T cells sorted from blood. The source is a man between 18 and 29 years old in good health. The CDR3 runs from the conserved cysteine through the conserved F or W. D genes are given only for firm matches. Clone sizes are given selectively: once, few, many, or a class where the clone is expanded.

abundance | d_gene | j_gene | v_gene | CDR3aa | CDR3nt
many | NA | TRBJ2-5 | TRBV20-1 | CSAIPLGEETQYF | TGCAGTGCTATTCCTCTAGGGGAAGAGACCCAGTACTTC
many | TRBD2 | TRBJ2-7 | TRBV7-8 | CASSQAGGEQYF | TGTGCCAGCAGCCAAGCGGGAGGCGAGCAGTACTTC
NA | NA | TRBJ1-1 | TRBV11-2 | CASSLNPKGGTEAFF | TGTGCCAGCAGCTTAAATCCCAAGGGCGGCACTGAAGCTTTCTTT
many | TRBD2 | TRBJ2-7 | TRBV20-1 | CSAQREGRAYEQYF | TGCAGTGCACAGCGGGAGGGCCGGGCCTACGAGCAGTACTTC
many | NA | TRBJ2-1 | TRBV7-2 | CASSLGVLSEFF | TGTGCCAGCAGCTTAGGGGTGCTTTCCGAGTTCTTC
many | TRBD2 | TRBJ2-5 | TRBV11-2 | CASSPRTSGTGETQYF | TGTGCCAGCAGCCCCAGGACTAGCGGGACGGGAGAGACCCAGTACTTC
many | NA | TRBJ2-5 | TRBV15 | CATSFQVQETQYF | TGTGCCACCAGCTTCCAGGTCCAAGAGACCCAGTACTTC
many | NA | TRBJ1-4 | TRBV5-1 | CASSLVWVGRTNEKLFF | TGCGCCAGCAGCTTGGTCTGGGTCGGGAGAACTAATGAAAAACTGTTTTTT
many | NA | TRBJ2-5 | TRBV15 | CATSRVAVGETQYF | TGTGCCACCAGCAGAGTGGCAGTGGGGGAGACCCAGTACTTC
many | TRBD1 | TRBJ1-1 | TRBV20-1 | CHTQRGQGRTEAFF | TGTCACACCCAGAGGGGACAGGGGCGTACTGAAGCTTTCTTT
NA | TRBD2 | TRBJ2-3 | TRBV5-4 | CASSFPGLAGDTQYF | TGTGCCAGCAGCTTTCCGGGACTAGCGGGCGATACGCAGTATTTT
many | NA | TRBJ2-1 | TRBV29-1 | CSVEDLGTLGNNEQFF | TGCAGCGTTGAAGATCTTGGGACCTTAGGCAACAATGAGCAGTTCTTC
many | TRBD1 | TRBJ2-5 | TRBV11-1 | CASSSSITGTGPQETQYF | TGTGCCAGCAGCTCGTCTATAACCGGGACAGGGCCACAAGAGACCCAGTACTTC
many | TRBD1 | TRBJ2-3 | TRBV10-3 | CAIKGPGQGTDTQYF | TGTGCCATCAAAGGACCGGGACAGGGCACAGATACGCAGTATTTT
many | NA | TRBJ2-3 | TRBV10-1 | CASSESGRPQYF | TGCGCCAGCAGTGAGTCGGGGCGCCCGCAGTATTTT
many | NA | TRBJ1-6 | TRBV6-5 | CASSYSISGAYNSPLHF | TGTGCCAGCAGTTACTCGATCTCGGGGGCCTATAATTCACCCCTCCACTTT
many | TRBD2 | TRBJ2-4 | TRBV20-1 | CSARGLAGAKNIQYF | TGCAGTGCCCGTGGACTAGCGGGAGCCAAAAACATTCAGTACTTC
many | NA | TRBJ2-7 | TRBV7-2 | CASSLALRVYEQYF | TGTGCCAGCAGCTTAGCATTGCGTGTTTACGAGCAGTACTTC
NA | NA | TRBJ2-3 | TRBV28 | CASTVLREPQYF | TGTGCCAGCACCGTCCTTAGGGAGCCGCAGTATTTT
many | NA | TRBJ2-4 | TRBV4-3 | CASSQESTFMNIQYF | TGCGCCAGCAGCCAAGAAAGTACTTTCATGAACATTCAGTACTTC
many | TRBD2 | TRBJ2-1 | TRBV11-2 | CASNLDVGLAGLNEQFF | TGTGCCAGCAACCTGGACGTCGGACTAGCGGGCCTCAATGAGCAGTTCTTC
many | TRBD1 | TRBJ2-3 | TRBV20-1 | CSARRGRGRGDTQYF | TGCAGTGCTAGACGCGGCAGGGGGCGCGGAGATACGCAGTATTTT
many | TRBD2 | TRBJ2-1 | TRBV6-5 | CASSSGTSGRVEQFF | TGTGCCAGCAGTTCCGGGACTAGCGGGAGGGTTGAGCAGTTCTTC
many | TRBD2 | TRBJ2-5 | TRBV5-1 | CASSLSGVTETQYF | TGCGCCAGCAGCCTTAGCGGGGTCACGGAGACCCAGTACTTC
many | NA | TRBJ1-2 | TRBV11-2 | CASSFLRGRYGYTF | TGTGCCAGCAGCTTTCTCCGGGGCCGATATGGCTACACCTTC
many | TRBD2 | TRBJ2-1 | TRBV9 | CASTRTSGSDEQFF | TGTGCCAGCACCCGGACTAGCGGGAGCGATGAGCAGTTCTTC
many | TRBD2 | TRBJ2-1 | TRBV20-1 | CSAPPSGRVDEQFF | TGCAGTGCCCCCCCTAGCGGGAGGGTCGATGAGCAGTTCTTC
NA | NA | TRBJ2-4 | TRBV7-9 | CASSSTGPRGGKNIQYF | TGTGCCAGCAGCTCTACCGGGCCTCGAGGAGGCAAAAACATTCAGTACTTC
many | NA | TRBJ2-7 | TRBV7-8 | CASSSQRAGASSYEQYF | TGTGCCAGCAGCTCACAAAGGGCCGGCGCTTCCTCCTACGAGCAGTACTTC
many | NA | TRBJ2-1 | TRBV14 | CASSLRTGSSYNEQFF | TGTGCCAGCAGCTTACGGACGGGGAGCTCCTACAATGAGCAGTTCTTC
few | NA | TRBJ2-7 | TRBV11-1 | CASSLVPGSSEQYF | TGTGCCAGCAGCTTAGTTCCCGGGTCCTCCGAGCAGTACTTC
many | TRBD1 | TRBJ1-1 | TRBV20-1 | CSARDRDRGRNTEAFF | TGCAGTGCTAGAGATAGGGACAGGGGTCGTAACACTGAAGCTTTCTTT
NA | TRBD2 | TRBJ2-5 | TRBV10-2 | CASSEPGLAVAQYF | TGCGCCAGCAGTGAGCCGGGACTAGCGGTTGCCCAGTACTTC
many | NA | TRBJ2-2 | TRBV24-1 | CATSVTGTDLSTGELFF | TGTGCCACCAGTGTCACCGGGACGGACCTCTCTACCGGGGAGCTGTTTTTT
many | TRBD2 | TRBJ2-1 | TRBV16 | CASRLAGVRNEQFF | TGTGCCAGTCGACTAGCGGGAGTTCGCAATGAGCAGTTCTTC
many | NA | TRBJ2-6 | TRBV20-1 | CSARGGGSGANVLTF | TGCAGTGCTCGAGGGGGGGGGTCTGGGGCCAACGTCCTGACTTTC
many | TRBD2 | TRBJ2-7 | TRBV7-6 | CASSLAGLAGSYEQYF | TGTGCCAGCAGCTTAGCCGGACTAGCGGGGTCCTACGAGCAGTACTTC
few | NA | TRBJ2-7 | TRBV30 | CAWSRFRTYEQYF | TGTGCCTGGAGCCGCTTCCGGACCTACGAGCAGTACTTC
many | NA | TRBJ1-4 | TRBV12-3/TRBV12-4 | CASIFGVGTNEKLFF | TGTGCCAGCATCTTCGGGGTGGGGACTAATGAAAAACTGTTTTTT
NA | NA | TRBJ2-7 | TRBV7-2 | CASSPGGGGGDEQYF | TGTGCCAGCAGCCCGGGTGGGGGTGGTGGGGACGAGCAGTACTTC
many | NA | TRBJ1-5 | TRBV24-1 | CATSANSNQPQHF | TGTGCCACCAGTGCGAATAGCAATCAGCCCCAGCATTTT
NA | NA | TRBJ2-5 | TRBV19 | CASSHRSWGETQYF | TGTGCCAGTAGTCACAGATCCTGGGGAGAGACCCAGTACTTC
many | NA | TRBJ2-2 | TRBV2 | CASSEAKSGELFF | TGTGCCAGCAGTGAAGCAAAATCCGGGGAGCTGTTTTTT
many | TRBD2 | TRBJ2-5 | TRBV5-1 | CASSSTSRETQYF | TGCGCCAGCAGCTCGACTAGCCGGGAGACCCAGTACTTC
many | NA | TRBJ2-2 | TRBV7-9 | CASSFPGAIAGELFF | TGTGCCAGCAGCTTTCCAGGGGCGATTGCTGGGGAGCTGTTTTTT
many | NA | TRBJ2-7 | TRBV12-3/TRBV12-4 | CASSLSQGRGEQYF | TGTGCCAGCAGTTTGAGTCAGGGTCGGGGCGAGCAGTACTTC
many | NA | TRBJ2-7 | TRBV7-6 | CASSPRAGYEQYF | TGTGCCAGCAGCCCTCGGGCGGGCTACGAGCAGTACTTC
few | NA | TRBJ1-5 | TRBV19 | CASSIDGGNNQPQHF | TGTGCCAGTAGTATAGATGGGGGAAACAATCAGCCCCAGCATTTT
many | NA | TRBJ2-2 | TRBV20-1 | CSARRQPNTGELFF | TGCAGTGCTAGAAGGCAGCCGAACACCGGGGAGCTGTTTTTT
many | TRBD2 | TRBJ2-1 | TRBV5-1 | CASSLEASSGYNEQFF | TGCGCCAGCAGCTTGGAAGCGTCTAGCGGTTACAATGAGCAGTTCTTC
many | NA | TRBJ1-6 | TRBV12-3/TRBV12-4 | CASSPRGNSPLHF | TGTGCCAGCAGTCCCCGGGGAAATTCACCCCTCCACTTT